The entry below gives a single TCR beta chain sequence along with its context. These data belong to a study of shared clonotypes between healthy human individuals. The donors, all of them Caucasian adults, lived in Nashville, Tennessee. Partitioning of CD4+ cells yielded a CD45RA+ naive subset and a CD45RA-negative memory subset. The germline V gene encodes CDR1 SGHRS and CDR2 YFSETQ. The CDR3 extends over 17 amino acids. Trimming took off 3 bases at V and 2 bases at J, with 18 bases between the two ends. Deep level was the assay's run setting. Sorted-subset replicate PCRs used roughly 210 ng of genomic DNA. This amount corresponded to 30,000 to 35,000 T cell genomes. Only in-frame clones appear in the TCRdb table, and some are missing; sequencing was by immunoSEQ multiplex PCR. The data hold some 2.1 million clones, with roughly 96% observed a single time.

Sample: naive CD4+ T cells sorted from blood. Documented subset: CD45RA+ positively selected. This sequence joins TRBV5-1 and TRBJ2-1; D is possibly TRBD1 (6 bases). This sequence originates from a man between 18 and 29 years old in good health. The CDR3 loop reads CASSSPAQGRAYNEQFF. DNA of the CDR3: TGCGCCAGCAGCTCCCCCGCGCAGGGGCGCGCCTACAATGAGCAGTTCTTC.